The 12 T cell receptor beta chains below come from one sample, sequenced in a study of siplizumab effects on memory and regulatory T cells. Clones were sequenced by immunoSEQ multiplex PCR, and TCRdb holds only the in-frame ones, with some missing. The sample lists roughly 100,000 clones; just over 90% were seen once. Sample: CD4+ T cells sorted from blood. The receptor source for this set is a human donor in good health.

Concerning this clone: Within the sample, other DNA sequences also encode this same CDR3. This chain uses TRBV30 with TRBJ2-3; 9 bases agree with TRBD2. With V trimmed by 0 bases and J by 4 bases, 2 bases remained unmatched. The CDR3 totals 14 residues. CDR1 and CDR2 (germline): GTSNPN, SVGIG (reference sequence). DNA for the CDR3: TGTGCCTGGAGTGTTGGCGGGGGGGCAGATACGCAGTATTTT. Translated: CAWSVGGGADTQYF.

J is TRBJ2-3 and V is TRBV7-3; possible D gene TRBD2, 6 bases. Germline CDR1 SGHTA, CDR2 FQGTGA. CDR3 length equals 11 residues. Trimming stripped 4 bases from V and 11 bases from J, with 10 bases between. The chain's CDR3 is CASSSGTEQYF. CDR3 bases: TGTGCCAGCAGCTCCGGGACTGAGCAGTATTTT. Full variable domain (outside the CDR3, taken from reference TRBV7-3 and TRBJ2-3): GAGVSQTPSNKVTEKGKYVELRCDPISGHTALYWYRQSLGQGPEFLIYFQGTGAADDSGLPNDRFFAVRPEGSVSTLKIQRTERGDSAVYLCASSSGTEQYFGPGTRLTVL.

The chain employs TRBV6-6 and TRBJ1-3, with D possibly matching TRBD1 (5 bases). The germline V and J ends were trimmed by 10 bases and 1 base, with 14 bases remaining between them. There are 14 residues in the CDR3. CDR1 and CDR2 (germline): MNHNY, SVGAGI (reference sequence). CDR3 coding DNA: TGTGCCATCCGGGACGCCTCGTCTGGAAACACCATATATTTT. This gives the protein CAIRDASSGNTIYF.

The chain joins TRBV18 to TRBJ2-5, with D perhaps matching TRBD2 (6 bases). V dropped 3 bases and J dropped 5 bases, with 10 bases sitting between them. Germline CDR1 and CDR2: KGHSH and LQKENI. This CDR3 comprises 13 residues. The CDR3 coding sequence is TGTGCCAGCTCACCCGGGGGTCTGGAGACCCAGTACTTC. Its translation: CASSPGGLETQYF. The full variable domain, its missing parts supplied by reference TRBV18 and TRBJ2-5, is NAGVMQNPRHLVRRRGQEARLRCSPMKGHSHVYWYRQLPEEGLKFMVYLQKENIIDESGMPKERFSAEFPKEGPSILRIQQVVRGDSAAYFCASSPGGLETQYFGPGTRLLVL.

This sequence joins TRBV7-9 and TRBJ1-2, with a weak D call TRBD1 (5 bases). V gave up 5 bases and J gave up 4 bases, with 14 bases separating them. CDR1 and CDR2 from the germline V gene are SEHNR and FQNEAQ (reference sequence). The CDR3 runs 14 residues. CDR3 residues: CASSHPGATYGYTF. Here the CDR3 DNA reads TGTGCCAGCAGCCACCCCGGGGCTACCTATGGCTACACCTTC.

The chain links TRBV12-5 to TRBJ2-7, with D possibly matching TRBD1 (5 bases). Germline CDR1 is LGHNT and CDR2 is FRNRAP. V lost 0 bases and J 4 bases, leaving 22 bases between the germline ends. This CDR3 has 18 residues. CDR3 nucleotide sequence: TGTGCTAGTGGTTTGGTACATGGGGCGCAACCTTGGGCTTACGAGCAGTACTTC. Encoded protein: CASGLVHGAQPWAYEQYF.

The V call is TRBV10-1, the J call TRBJ2-1, with a weak D call TRBD2 (5 bases). The CDR3 contains 15 residues. V lost 5 bases to trimming and J lost 5 bases, with 16 bases between them. The germline V gene encodes CDR1 WNHNN and CDR2 SYGVQD (reference sequence). CDR3 amino acids: CASSRGVTPNNEQFF. CDR3 nucleotides: TGCGCCAGCAGTCGGGGAGTCACTCCTAACAATGAGCAGTTCTTC.

The chain couples TRBV9 to TRBJ2-1; TRBD1 matches at 8 bases. The CDR3 has 16 amino acids. V trimming: 0 bases; J trimming: 2 bases; junction bases outside the gene matches: 4. CDR1 is SGDLS, CDR2 YYNGEE, per germline. This chain's CDR3 is CASSVGRQGTYNEQFF. The DNA of the CDR3 is TGTGCCAGCAGCGTAGGAAGACAGGGGACCTACAATGAGCAGTTCTTC.

The rearrangement joins TRBV25-1 to TRBJ2-2; no firm D call. The CDR3 runs 12 residues. Trimming stripped 6 bases from V and 4 bases from J, with 6 bases between. Germline values: CDR1 MGHDK, CDR2 SYGVNS. The chain's CDR3 is CASSPLTGELFF. The CDR3 bases are TGTGCCAGCAGCCCGCTCACCGGGGAGCTGTTTTTT.

The chain joins TRBV4-1 to TRBJ1-1; no firm D call. The CDR3 is 13 amino acids. CDR1 and CDR2 from the germline V gene are MGHRA and YSYEKL. The V end lost 4 bases, the J end lost 7 bases, and 13 bases lay between the germline ends. In nucleotides, the CDR3 is TGCGCCAGCAGCCCACCTGGGGAGGGTGAAGCTTTCTTT. Translation gives CASSPPGEGEAFF.

This clone was seen a single time. This chain uses TRBV15 with TRBJ1-5; 7 bases agree with TRBD1. Germline V gene data show CDR1 as LNHNV and CDR2 as YYDKDF (reference sequence). This CDR3 comprises 17 residues. V gave up 1 base and J gave up 7 bases; unmatched junction bases: 13. CDR3 DNA sequence: TGTGCCACCAGCAGAGTTACGGGCCGGGACAGAGGACAGCCCCAGCATTTT. It translates to CATSRVTGRDRGQPQHF. Full variable domain (rest looked up from reference TRBV15 and TRBJ1-5): DAMVIQNPRYQVTQFGKPVTLSCSQTLNHNVMYWYQQKSSQAPKLLFHYYDKDFNNEADTPDNFQSRRPNTSFCFLDIRSPGLGDTAMYLCATSRVTGRDRGQPQHFGDGTRLSIL.

This clone appeared once. The chain joins TRBV11-3 to TRBJ2-7, with D perhaps being TRBD1 or TRBD2 (6 bases each). V was clipped by 5 bases and J by 0 bases, with 14 bases between them. Germline V gives CDR1 SGHNT, CDR2 YENEEA. The CDR3 extends over 15 amino acids. Here the CDR3 reads CASSGGGSLSYEQYF. CDR3 DNA sequence: TGTGCCAGCAGCGGAGGGGGAAGCCTCTCCTACGAGCAGTACTTC.